Listed below are T cell receptor beta chains from one sample, sequenced in a study of T cells in Graves' hyperthyroidism and ophthalmopathy. From the multiplex PCR reads, TCRdb called clonotypes with MiXCR, one entry per CDR3 protein. The data show over 350,000 distinct CDR3 sequences, less than 20% seen once. Material for sequencing was blood. Source of these receptors: a man between 18 and 29 years old with Graves' ophthalmopathy. CDR3s include the opening cysteine and the closing phenylalanine or tryptophan. D genes are given only for firm matches. Clone size is stated in some rows and not others, as once, few, many or a class when expanded.

j_call,clone_size,d_call,v_call,cdr3_aa,cdr3_nt
TRBJ1-5,many,NA,TRBV20-1,CSARDPRDDSYSNQPQHF,TGCAGTGCTAGAGATCCGAGGGACGACAGCTATAGCAATCAGCCCCAGCATTTT
TRBJ2-5,many,NA,TRBV2,CASSEARETQYF,TGTGCCAGCAGTGAAGCGAGGGAGACCCAGTACTTC
TRBJ1-5,NA,TRBD1,TRBV10-3,CAIGQADQPQHF,TGTGCCATCGGACAGGCGGATCAGCCCCAGCATTTT
TRBJ2-7,NA,TRBD1,TRBV12-3/TRBV12-4,CASRRQGPYEQYF,TGTGCCAGCAGGCGACAGGGCCCCTACGAGCAGTACTTC
TRBJ1-2,many,NA,TRBV3-1,CASSQVGGDYGYTF,TGTGCCAGCAGCCAAGTTGGGGGCGACTATGGCTACACCTTC
TRBJ1-1,few,NA,TRBV12-3/TRBV12-4,CASSFGGVGKAFF,TGTGCCAGCAGTTTTGGGGGGGTAGGAAAAGCTTTCTTT
TRBJ2-3,many,NA,TRBV11-2,CASSLGGGGPDTQYF,TGTGCCAGCAGCTTAGGTGGCGGGGGCCCAGATACGCAGTATTTT
TRBJ2-7,many,NA,TRBV12-3/TRBV12-4,CASSFWSLGRYEQYF,TGTGCCAGCAGTTTTTGGTCTCTGGGTAGGTACGAGCAGTACTTC
TRBJ2-2,NA,TRBD2,TRBV27,CASSLSAGGFTGELFF,TGTGCCAGCAGTTTATCGGCGGGGGGGTTCACCGGGGAGCTGTTTTTT
TRBJ1-1,NA,NA,TRBV3-1,CASSQDWAIRGTEAFF,TGTGCCAGCAGCCAAGATTGGGCCATTAGGGGCACTGAAGCTTTCTTT
TRBJ2-5,many,NA,TRBV5-1,CASTAGRGVGSETQYF,TGCGCCAGCACTGCTGGAAGGGGGGTTGGAAGTGAGACCCAGTACTTC
TRBJ1-2,few,TRBD1,TRBV6-6,CASSYSRQGMSGYTF,TGTGCCAGCAGTTACTCCCGACAGGGGATGAGCGGCTACACCTTC
TRBJ1-4,NA,TRBD1,TRBV7-2,CASSPQGAREKLFF,TGTGCCAGCAGCCCACAGGGGGCGCGGGAAAAACTGTTTTTT
TRBJ2-5,many,NA,TRBV9,CASSVGGRETQYF,TGTGCCAGCAGCGTTGGGGGCCGTGAGACCCAGTACTTC
TRBJ1-4,few,NA,TRBV14,CASRRGNYEKLFF,TGTGCCAGTCGCCGGGGCAATTATGAAAAACTGTTTTTT
TRBJ2-1,many,NA,TRBV3-1,CASRTGTRDNEQFF,TGTGCCAGCAGGACCGGGACAAGGGACAATGAGCAGTTCTTC
TRBJ2-1,many,TRBD2,TRBV2,CASRAGTSANEQFF,TGTGCCAGCAGGGCCGGGACTAGCGCCAATGAGCAGTTCTTC
TRBJ2-3,NA,TRBD2,TRBV20-1,CSARTSGRTDTQYF,TGCAGTGCTAGAACTAGCGGGCGCACAGATACGCAGTATTTT
TRBJ1-4,few,NA,TRBV10-3,CAIAVRSNEKLFF,TGTGCCATCGCAGTCAGGAGTAATGAAAAACTGTTTTTT
TRBJ2-7,NA,TRBD2,TRBV6-2/TRBV6-3,CASSYSPGLAFYEQYF,TGTGCCAGCAGTTACTCGCCGGGACTAGCCTTCTACGAGCAGTACTTC
TRBJ2-5,many,TRBD1,TRBV6-1,CASRVYRGPTQETQYF,TGTGCCAGCAGAGTATACAGGGGGCCTACCCAAGAGACCCAGTACTTC
TRBJ1-5,NA,NA,TRBV24-1,CATSGLPGLTTQPQHF,TGTGCCACCAGTGGCCTCCCAGGGTTAACGACTCAGCCCCAGCATTTT
TRBJ2-5,many,NA,TRBV5-1,CASSLGRGVQETQYF,TGCGCCAGCAGCTTGGGCAGGGGCGTCCAAGAGACCCAGTACTTC
TRBJ2-7,NA,NA,TRBV29-1,CSGQTDYEQYF,TGCAGCGGCCAGACCGACTACGAGCAGTACTTC
TRBJ1-5,many,NA,TRBV20-1,CSARDTSNQPQHF,TGCAGTGCTAGAGACACCAGCAATCAGCCCCAGCATTTT
TRBJ1-6,many,NA,TRBV2,CASSEAVGQGISPLHF,TGTGCCAGCAGTGAAGCGGTTGGGCAGGGAATCTCACCCCTCCACTTT
TRBJ1-4,many,NA,TRBV3-1,CASSRLGTTNEKLFF,TGTGCCAGCAGCCGATTGGGTACAACTAATGAAAAACTGTTTTTT
TRBJ2-7,few,NA,TRBV4-2,CASSQDAGIYEQYF,TGTGCCAGCAGCCAAGATGCGGGGATCTACGAGCAGTACTTC
TRBJ2-2,NA,NA,TRBV10-1,CASSELGTIGGELFF,TGCGCCAGCAGTGAACTCGGGACAATCGGCGGGGAGCTGTTTTTT
TRBJ2-5,many,NA,TRBV25-1,CASSDRDHQETQYF,TGTGCCAGCAGTGACAGAGATCACCAAGAGACCCAGTACTTC
TRBJ1-1,many,NA,TRBV28,CASSLLPGTEAFF,TGTGCCAGCAGTTTACTGCCCGGGACTGAAGCTTTCTTT
TRBJ2-5,NA,NA,TRBV3-1,CASSQAWGTQETQYF,TGTGCCAGCAGCCAAGCATGGGGAACCCAAGAGACCCAGTACTTC
TRBJ1-1,NA,NA,TRBV10-3,CAIRGGAVSPPGAFF,TGTGCCATCAGGGGGGGGGCAGTTTCACCACCGGGAGCTTTCTTT